This T cell receptor beta chain was obtained from a study of blood T cells in healthy people across ages. Whole-study results and caveats: Per million T cells, the diversity of TCR beta decreased roughly linearly as age advanced.

V shed 1 base and J shed 5 bases, with 14 bases lying between them. Germline V gene data show CDR1 as SGHTA and CDR2 as FQGNSA. The CDR3 runs to 15 residues. Through a sample-barcoded 5' primer and a J-beta primer mix, a second PCR was run for 7 to 11 cycles. From the 5' RACE reads, TCRdb called clonotypes with MiXCR, one entry per CDR3 protein. The table lists 550,000 to 650,000 distinct CDR3 sequences, about 30% of them singletons. In its sample, this clonotype was seen many times. The antigen is undetermined. The study drew donors from healthy Caucasian individuals in Russia aged about 6 to 95. The specimen sequenced was blood. The TCR sequence derives from an elderly woman in good health. This chain connects TRBV7-2 to TRBJ2-5, with unresolved D. The CDR3 bases are TGTGCCAGCAGCTTAGTGCCCAGGATAGGGGAGACCCAGTACTTC. Amino acids: CASSLVPRIGETQYF.